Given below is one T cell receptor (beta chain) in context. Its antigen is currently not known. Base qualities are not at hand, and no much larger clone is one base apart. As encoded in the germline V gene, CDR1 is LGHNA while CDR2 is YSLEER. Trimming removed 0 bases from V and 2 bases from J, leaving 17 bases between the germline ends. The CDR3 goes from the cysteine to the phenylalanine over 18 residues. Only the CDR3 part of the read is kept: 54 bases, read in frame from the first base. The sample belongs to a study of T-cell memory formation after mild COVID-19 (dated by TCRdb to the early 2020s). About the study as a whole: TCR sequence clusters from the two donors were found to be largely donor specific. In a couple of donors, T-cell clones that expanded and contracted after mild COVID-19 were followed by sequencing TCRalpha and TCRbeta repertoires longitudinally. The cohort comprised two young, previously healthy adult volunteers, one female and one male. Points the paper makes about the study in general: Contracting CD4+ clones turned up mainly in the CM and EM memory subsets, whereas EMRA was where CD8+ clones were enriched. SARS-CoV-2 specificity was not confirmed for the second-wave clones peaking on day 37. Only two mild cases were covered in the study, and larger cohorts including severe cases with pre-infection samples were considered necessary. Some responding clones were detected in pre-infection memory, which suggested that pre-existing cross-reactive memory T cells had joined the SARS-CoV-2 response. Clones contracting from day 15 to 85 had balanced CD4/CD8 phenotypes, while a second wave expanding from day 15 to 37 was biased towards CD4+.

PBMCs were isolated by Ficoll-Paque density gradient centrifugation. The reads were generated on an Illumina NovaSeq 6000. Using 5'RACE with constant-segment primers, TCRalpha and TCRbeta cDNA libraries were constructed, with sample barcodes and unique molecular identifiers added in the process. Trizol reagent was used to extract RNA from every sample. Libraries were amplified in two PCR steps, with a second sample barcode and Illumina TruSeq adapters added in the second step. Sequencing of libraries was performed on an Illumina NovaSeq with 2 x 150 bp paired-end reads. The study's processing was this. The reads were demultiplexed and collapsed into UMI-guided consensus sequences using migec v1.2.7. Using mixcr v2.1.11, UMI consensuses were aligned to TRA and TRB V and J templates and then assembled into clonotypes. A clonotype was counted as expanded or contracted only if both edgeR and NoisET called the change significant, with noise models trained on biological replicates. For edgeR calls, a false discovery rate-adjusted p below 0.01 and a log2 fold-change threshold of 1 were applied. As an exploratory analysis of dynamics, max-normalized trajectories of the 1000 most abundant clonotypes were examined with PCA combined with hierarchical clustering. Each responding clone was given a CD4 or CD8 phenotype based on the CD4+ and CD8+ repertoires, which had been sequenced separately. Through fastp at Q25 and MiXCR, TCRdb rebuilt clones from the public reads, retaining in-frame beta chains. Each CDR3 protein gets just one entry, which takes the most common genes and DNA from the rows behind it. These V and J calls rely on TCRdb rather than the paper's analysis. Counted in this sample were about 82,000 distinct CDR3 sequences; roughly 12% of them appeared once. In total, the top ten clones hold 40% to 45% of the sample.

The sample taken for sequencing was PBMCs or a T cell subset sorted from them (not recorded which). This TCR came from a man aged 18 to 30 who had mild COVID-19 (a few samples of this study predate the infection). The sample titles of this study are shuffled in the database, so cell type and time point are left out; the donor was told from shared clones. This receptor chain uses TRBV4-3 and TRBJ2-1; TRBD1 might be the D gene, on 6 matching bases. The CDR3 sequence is CASSQESGGQLPYNEQFF. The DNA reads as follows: TGCGCCAGCAGCCAAGAGAGTGGGGGACAACTACCCTACAATGAGCAGTTCTTC.